This T cell receptor beta chain derives from a study of shared clonotypes between healthy human individuals. General study points: The study sampled only blood, and tissue repertoires likely differ. The expectation was that sequencing depth would affect clonotype sharing among donors.

A word on this clone: What it binds is unknown.

Profiling relied on immunoSEQ multiplex PCR, and the TCRdb table lists in-frame clones only, not all of them. The sample gives roughly 380,000 clones, about 96% of which show up once; more than 0.3% is in the top ten. This clonotype was obtained from a man aged 25-45 years in good health. Sequencing was done on a sample of memory CD8+ T cells sorted from blood. Sample subset: CD45RO+ cells pooled with CCR7-negative TemRA cells.

This CDR3 is CASSEGREVHEQFF. The CDR3 nucleotides are TGTGCCAGCAGTGAAGGGCGGGAGGTCCATGAGCAGTTCTTC. J is TRBJ2-1 and V is TRBV6-1, with 8 bases lining up with TRBD2. Germline CDR1 MNHNS, CDR2 SASEGT. The CDR3 totals 14 residues. The V segment lost 1 base and the J segment 8 bases; nucleotides outside the gene matches: 4.